Included here is one TCR beta chain sequence, with context. This sample stems from a study of blood T cell repertoires in COVID-19. Study information: PBMCs, B-cell-depleted T cells, or T cells provided the cDNA or gDNA that made up the material.

This CDR3 is 15 amino acids long. In germline, CDR1 is MDHEN, CDR2 SYDVKM. The V gene lost 2 bases and the J gene lost 5 bases, with 12 bases spanning the gap. Original processing notes: Amplification of reference gene primers provided the estimated nucleated cell counts. The protocol was immunoSEQ multiplex PCR, while the TCRdb copy is restricted to in-frame clones and leaves out a portion. V and J calls and clone size are as listed in that table; D and trimming were resolved from the DNA. The sample lists 210,000 or so clones, around 90% occurring once. The specimen was peripheral blood. The V gene is TRBV28, the J gene TRBJ1-4; D may be TRBD1 (5 bases). The receptor was isolated from a man in his fifties with acute or convalescent COVID-19. The CDR3 is CASSLRRQGNEKLFF. CDR3 DNA: TGTGCCAGCAGTTTAAGGCGGCAGGGCAATGAAAAACTGTTTTTT.